This T cell receptor (beta chain) was profiled in a study of shared clonotypes between healthy human individuals. Study background: A donor's plate count was three for CD4 naive and three for CD4 memory; CD8 naive had two and CD8 memory one.

CD45RO-negative CD8 cells positively selected for CCR7 made up the naive population, which excluded terminally differentiated effector memory CD45RA+ cells. Every donor was a Caucasian adult from Nashville, Tennessee. Broader study findings: Some naive CD4 clonotypes, roughly 5%, turned up in common across several donors.

Libraries were prepared by immunoSEQ multiplex PCR; TCRdb keeps only in-frame clonotypes and omits some of them. Of over 2 million clones listed, about 94% were seen once; the top ten hold about 1.1%. The CDR3 length is 13 residues. Germline CDR1 GTSNPN, CDR2 SVGIG (reference sequence). V lost 1 base, J lost 6 bases, and 2 bases stayed unmatched. Points on this clone: The antigen remains unidentified. Within the sample, other DNA sequences also encode this same CDR3.

The J gene is TRBJ2-7, the V gene TRBV30; 11 bases line up with TRBD1. This sequence was found in a man aged 18 to 35 in good health. The sequenced sample consisted of naive CD8+ T cells sorted from blood. CDR3 region: CAWSGGQGGEQYF. Here the CDR3 DNA reads TGTGCCTGGAGTGGGGGACAGGGGGGCGAGCAGTACTTC.